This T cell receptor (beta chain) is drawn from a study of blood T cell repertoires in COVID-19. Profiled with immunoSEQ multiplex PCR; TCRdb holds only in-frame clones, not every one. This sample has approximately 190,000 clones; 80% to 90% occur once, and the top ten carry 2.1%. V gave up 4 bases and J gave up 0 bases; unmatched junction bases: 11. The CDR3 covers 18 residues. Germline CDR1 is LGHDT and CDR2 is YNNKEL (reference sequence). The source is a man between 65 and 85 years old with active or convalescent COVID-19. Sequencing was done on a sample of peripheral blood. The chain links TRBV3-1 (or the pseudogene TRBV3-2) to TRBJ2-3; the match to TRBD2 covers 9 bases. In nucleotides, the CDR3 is TGTGCCAGCAGCCGGGGCGGAGCTAGCGGGGTTAGCACAGATACGCAGTATTTT. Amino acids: CASSRGGASGVSTDTQYF.